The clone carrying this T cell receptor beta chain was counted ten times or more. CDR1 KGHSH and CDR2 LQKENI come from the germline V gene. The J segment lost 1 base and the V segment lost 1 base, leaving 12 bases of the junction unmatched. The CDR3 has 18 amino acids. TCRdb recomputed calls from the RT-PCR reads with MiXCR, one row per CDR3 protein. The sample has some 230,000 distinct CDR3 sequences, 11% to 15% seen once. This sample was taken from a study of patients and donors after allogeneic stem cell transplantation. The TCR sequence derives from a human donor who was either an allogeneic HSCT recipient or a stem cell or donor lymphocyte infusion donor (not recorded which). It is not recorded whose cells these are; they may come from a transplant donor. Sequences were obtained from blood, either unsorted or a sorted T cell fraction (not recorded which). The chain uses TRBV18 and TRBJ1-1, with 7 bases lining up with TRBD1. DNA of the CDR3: TGTGCCAGCTCACCACTTTCCATGGCAGGGGGTCCGAACACTGAAGCTTTCTTT. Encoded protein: CASSPLSMAGGPNTEAFF. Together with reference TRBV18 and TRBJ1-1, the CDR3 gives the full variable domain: NAGVMQNPRHLVRRRGQEARLRCSPMKGHSHVYWYRQLPEEGLKFMVYLQKENIIDESGMPKERFSAEFPKEGPSILRIQQVVRGDSAAYFCASSPLSMAGGPNTEAFFGQGTRLTVV.